This TCR beta chain was found in a study of blood T cell repertoires in COVID-19. Study details: PBMCs, B-cell-depleted T cells, or T cells provided the cDNA or gDNA that made up the material.

V trimming: 2 bases; J trimming: 8 bases; junction bases outside the gene matches: 5. The CDR3 length is 14 residues. CDR1 MNHEY and CDR2 SMNVEV come from the germline V gene (reference sequence). Per the authors' pipeline: Researchers report that nucleated cell counts were estimated from reference gene primer amplification. Clones were read by immunoSEQ multiplex PCR, and TCRdb kept only the in-frame ones, dropping some. From that table come the V and J calls and clone size; the DNA was used to work out D and trimming. The sample lists around 700,000 clones; approximately 90% were seen once. The sequenced sample consisted of peripheral blood. The rearrangement uses TRBV27 and TRBJ2-1, with 8 bases lining up with TRBD1. The clonotype comes from a woman between 18 and 29 years old with acute or convalescent COVID-19. CDR3 sequence (DNA): TGTGCCAGCAGTTTACAGGGGGCAGGGGATGAGCAGTTCTTC. Its translation is CASSLQGAGDEQFF.